The TCR beta chain under discussion was sequenced for a study of blood T cell repertoires in COVID-19. Study-wide background: Acute-phase and convalescent COVID-19 samples originated in the United States, Italy and Spain. Sources were T cells, B-cell-depleted T cells, or PBMCs; the material itself was cDNA or gDNA.

Per the study methods: Nucleated cell number was recorded as an estimate derived from reference gene primer amplification. Only in-frame clones appear in the TCRdb table, and some are missing; sequencing was by immunoSEQ multiplex PCR. That table gives V, J and clone size, and the DNA gave D and trimming. This table has about 200,000 clones, around 91% appearing once. Per germline, CDR1 MNHNS and CDR2 SASEGT. The CDR3 extends over 14 amino acids. Trimming at V came to 3 bases and at J to 8 bases, leaving 5 bases not matched to a gene. The chain recombines TRBV6-1 with TRBJ1-1; TRBD1 agrees at 11 bases. The specimen sequenced was peripheral blood. The sequence came from a middle-aged man with acute or convalescent COVID-19. CDR3 in amino acids: CASSDWDRGKEAFF. The DNA for the CDR3 is TGTGCCAGCAGTGATTGGGACAGGGGGAAAGAAGCTTTCTTT.